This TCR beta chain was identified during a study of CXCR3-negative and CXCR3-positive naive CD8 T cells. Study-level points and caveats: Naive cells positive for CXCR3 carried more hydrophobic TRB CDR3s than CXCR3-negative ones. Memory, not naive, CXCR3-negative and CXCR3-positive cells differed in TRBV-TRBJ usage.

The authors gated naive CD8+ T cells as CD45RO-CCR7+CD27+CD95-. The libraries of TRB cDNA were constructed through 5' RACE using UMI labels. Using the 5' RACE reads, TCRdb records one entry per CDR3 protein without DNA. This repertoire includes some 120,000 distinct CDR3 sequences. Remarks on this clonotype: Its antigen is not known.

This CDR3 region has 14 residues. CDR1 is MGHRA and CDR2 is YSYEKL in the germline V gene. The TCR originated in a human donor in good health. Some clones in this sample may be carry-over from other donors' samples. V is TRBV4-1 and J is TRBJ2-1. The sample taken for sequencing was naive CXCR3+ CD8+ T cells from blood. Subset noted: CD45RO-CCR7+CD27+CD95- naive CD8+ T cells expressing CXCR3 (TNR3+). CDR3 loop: CASSQWAEYNEQFF.